This is a list of T cell receptor beta chains from one sample in a study of identical twins. TCRdb used MiXCR to reprocess the 5' RACE reads, holding one entry per CDR3 protein. The sample gives 500,000 to 600,000 distinct CDR3 sequences, roughly a fifth of which show up once; 0.91% is in the top ten. These same records also appear under a second study, on T cells expressing NK-cell markers.

Material for sequencing was CD4+ T cells sorted from blood. These receptors came from a woman between 18 and 29 years old in good health. Both conserved end residues are part of each CDR3. Fields, in order: J gene, D gene, V gene, clone size, CDR3 DNA, CDR3 protein. The D gene is left open where the match is weak. The size field is filled for only some rows; it gives once, few, many or a size class.

j_gene: TRBJ2-7
d_gene: NA
v_gene: TRBV6-2/TRBV6-3
abundance: NA
CDR3nt: TGTGCCAGCAGGTTCCCTCCCGGCGGGAAGGCCTACGAGCAGTACTTC
CDR3aa: CASRFPPGGKAYEQYF

j_gene: TRBJ1-3
d_gene: NA
v_gene: TRBV6-1
abundance: NA
CDR3nt: TGTGCAAGCAGTGTAACAGGGACGCCTTCTGGAAACACCATATATTTT
CDR3aa: CASSVTGTPSGNTIYF

j_gene: TRBJ2-5
d_gene: NA
v_gene: TRBV5-8
abundance: NA
CDR3nt: TGTGCCAGCAGCCTCGGTACGAGTCCTGGTGAAGAGACCCAGTACTTC
CDR3aa: CASSLGTSPGEETQYF

j_gene: TRBJ2-5
d_gene: TRBD2
v_gene: TRBV7-2
abundance: few
CDR3nt: TGTGCCAGCAGCCCTATTGGGAGCGGGAGGACGGAGACCCAGTACTTC
CDR3aa: CASSPIGSGRTETQYF

j_gene: TRBJ1-1
d_gene: TRBD1
v_gene: TRBV15
abundance: NA
CDR3nt: TGTGCCACCAGCAGTACCGACAGGGCCGTTATGAACACTGAAGCTTTCTTT
CDR3aa: CATSSTDRAVMNTEAFF

j_gene: TRBJ1-1
d_gene: NA
v_gene: TRBV5-1
abundance: few
CDR3nt: TGCGCCAGCAGCTTAATGACGGATATGAACACTGAAGCTTTCTTT
CDR3aa: CASSLMTDMNTEAFF

j_gene: TRBJ2-3
d_gene: NA
v_gene: TRBV6-1
abundance: NA
CDR3nt: TGTGCCAGCAGTCCCTCCCGAGGGACTTTCACAGATACGCAGTATTTT
CDR3aa: CASSPSRGTFTDTQYF

j_gene: TRBJ2-3
d_gene: NA
v_gene: TRBV10-2
abundance: once
CDR3nt: TGCGCCAGCACGCGGCGGGCCGCCTCGCCCACAGATACGCAGTATTTT
CDR3aa: CASTRRAASPTDTQYF

j_gene: TRBJ2-7
d_gene: NA
v_gene: TRBV6-1
abundance: few
CDR3nt: TGTGCCAGCAGTCGACTACTGGGGTTCTCCTACGAGCAGTACTTC
CDR3aa: CASSRLLGFSYEQYF

j_gene: TRBJ2-7
d_gene: NA
v_gene: TRBV7-2
abundance: NA
CDR3nt: TGTGCCAGCAGCTTATATAAGGCCTACGAGCAGTACTTC
CDR3aa: CASSLYKAYEQYF

j_gene: TRBJ2-5
d_gene: TRBD2
v_gene: TRBV10-3
abundance: many
CDR3nt: TGTGCCATCAGTGCGGGACTAGAAGTCGTGACCCAGTACTTC
CDR3aa: CAISAGLEVVTQYF

j_gene: TRBJ1-1
d_gene: NA
v_gene: TRBV5-1
abundance: few
CDR3nt: TGCGCCAGCACCCCTCAAACAGCGAACACTGAAGCTTTCTTT
CDR3aa: CASTPQTANTEAFF

j_gene: TRBJ2-7
d_gene: TRBD1
v_gene: TRBV10-3
abundance: few
CDR3nt: TGTGCCATCAGTGAGTCAGGGACAGGGTCCTACGAGCAGTACTTC
CDR3aa: CAISESGTGSYEQYF

j_gene: TRBJ1-6
d_gene: NA
v_gene: TRBV18
abundance: few
CDR3nt: TGTGCCAGCTCACCGGGTTCACCCCTCCACTTT
CDR3aa: CASSPGSPLHF

j_gene: TRBJ2-3
d_gene: NA
v_gene: TRBV20-1
abundance: NA
CDR3nt: TGCAGTGCCGCAGGAGGGGGGCGGGAGTTAACAGATACGCAGTATTTT
CDR3aa: CSAAGGGRELTDTQYF

j_gene: TRBJ2-2
d_gene: TRBD2
v_gene: TRBV12-3/TRBV12-4
abundance: NA
CDR3nt: TGTGCCAGCAGTCAAGCGGGGGCGCTGGGCACCGGGGAGCTGTTTTTT
CDR3aa: CASSQAGALGTGELFF

j_gene: TRBJ1-1
d_gene: TRBD1
v_gene: TRBV20-1
abundance: NA
CDR3nt: TGCAGTGCTAGAGTAGGGACAGCCCCTTTGAACACTGAAGCTTTCTTT
CDR3aa: CSARVGTAPLNTEAFF

j_gene: TRBJ2-2
d_gene: NA
v_gene: TRBV12-3/TRBV12-4
abundance: once
CDR3nt: TGTGCCAGCAGGCGTATCTACACCGGGGAGCTGTTTTTT
CDR3aa: CASRRIYTGELFF

j_gene: TRBJ2-3
d_gene: NA
v_gene: TRBV27
abundance: few
CDR3nt: TGTGCCAGCAGTTGGACCCGCAGGACAGATACGCAGTATTTT
CDR3aa: CASSWTRRTDTQYF

j_gene: TRBJ2-7
d_gene: TRBD1
v_gene: TRBV5-6
abundance: NA
CDR3nt: TGTGCCAGCAGCCGAGCCACAGGGGGCCAGCTCCACGAGCAGTACTTC
CDR3aa: CASSRATGGQLHEQYF

j_gene: TRBJ1-1
d_gene: NA
v_gene: TRBV7-9
abundance: NA
CDR3nt: TGTGCCAGCAGCTTAGACAGATCGAACACTGAAGCTTTCTTT
CDR3aa: CASSLDRSNTEAFF

j_gene: TRBJ2-7
d_gene: NA
v_gene: TRBV20-1
abundance: few
CDR3nt: TGCAGTGCTAGGAGCCAGGTGAACGAGCAGTACTTC
CDR3aa: CSARSQVNEQYF

j_gene: TRBJ1-6
d_gene: NA
v_gene: TRBV20-1
abundance: NA
CDR3nt: TGCAGTGCTAGAGAAGTTCGGGACAATTCACCCCTCCACTTT
CDR3aa: CSAREVRDNSPLHF

j_gene: TRBJ2-3
d_gene: NA
v_gene: TRBV10-3
abundance: few
CDR3nt: TGTGCCATCAGTGAGTCGGCCATACATACGCAGTATTTT
CDR3aa: CAISESAIHTQYF